This TCR beta chain was obtained from a study of blood T cell repertoires in COVID-19. Study background: PBMCs, B-cell-depleted T cells, or T cells provided the cDNA or gDNA that made up the material.

Per the original data handling: By means of reference gene primer amplification, nucleated cell counts were estimated. This table comes from immunoSEQ multiplex PCR, and its TCRdb copy is limited to in-frame clones, with some not included. V, J and clone size are those of that table, while D and trimming were read from the DNA. This sample has 210,000 or so clones, with 80% to 90% found just once. J gave up 6 bases and V 3 bases, and 10 bases lay outside the gene matches. The CDR3 is made up of 15 amino acids. Germline V gives CDR1 GTSNPN, CDR2 SVGIG (reference sequence). The specimen was peripheral blood. The TCR originated in a man aged 50-60 years with active or convalescent COVID-19. The chain couples TRBV30 to TRBJ1-4; 7 nucleotides agree with TRBD1. The CDR3 loop reads CAWSNSTGKYEKLFF. DNA of the CDR3: TGTGCCTGGAGCAACTCGACAGGGAAGTATGAAAAACTGTTTTTT.